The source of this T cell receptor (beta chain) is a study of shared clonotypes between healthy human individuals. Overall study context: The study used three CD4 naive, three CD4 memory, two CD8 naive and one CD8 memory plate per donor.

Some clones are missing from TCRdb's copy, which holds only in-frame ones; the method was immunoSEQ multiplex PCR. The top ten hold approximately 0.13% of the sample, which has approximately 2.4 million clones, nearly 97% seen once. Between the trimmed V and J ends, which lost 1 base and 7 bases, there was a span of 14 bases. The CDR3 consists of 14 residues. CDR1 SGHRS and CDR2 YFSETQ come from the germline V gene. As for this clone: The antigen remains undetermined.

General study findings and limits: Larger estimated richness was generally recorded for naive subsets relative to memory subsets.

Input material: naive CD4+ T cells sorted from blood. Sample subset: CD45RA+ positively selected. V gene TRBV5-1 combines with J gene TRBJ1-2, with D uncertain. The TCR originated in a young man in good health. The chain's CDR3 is CASSLSGLEGGYTF. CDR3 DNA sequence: TGCGCCAGCAGCTTGTCCGGACTAGAGGGTGGCTACACCTTC.